The sequence of this T cell receptor (beta chain) was determined in a study of Ad26.COV2.S vaccination and SARS-CoV-2 variants. Across the study: By the intramuscular route, Ad26.COV2.S was given once, or twice 56 days apart. Overall study results and limits: In TCR breadth and depth analyses, total T cell responses may have been underestimated.

A remark on this clone: Its target is not known.

Looked up from germline, CDR1 is SGHKS and CDR2 is YYEKEE (reference sequence). This CDR3 spans 13 amino acids. V was pared by 1 base and J by 7 bases, with 3 bases of the junction left unmatched. Sequencing was performed with immunoSEQ multiplex PCR; in TCRdb, only in-frame clones are kept and a portion is missing. The profile shows about 390,000 clones, over 80% of them singletons. Stated treatment: roughly 20 received Ad26.COV2.S at low or high dose, single or two shots; five or six received placebo; per-sample allocation not given. Collection of samples fell on day 63 after the first vaccine or placebo injection. An Ad26 vector expressing Wuhan-strain SARS-CoV-2 spike constituted the vaccine.

The chain combines TRBV5-5 with TRBJ1-2; 8 nucleotides match TRBD1. Sequenced material: peripheral blood, taken in a trial of Ad26.COV2.S vaccine versus placebo. The TCR was taken from a person aged 18-60 years who received the Ad26.COV2.S COVID-19 vaccine or a placebo. The CDR3 spells CASSLTGGGGYTF. CDR3 nucleotides: TGTGCCAGCAGCTTGACAGGGGGAGGTGGCTACACCTTC.